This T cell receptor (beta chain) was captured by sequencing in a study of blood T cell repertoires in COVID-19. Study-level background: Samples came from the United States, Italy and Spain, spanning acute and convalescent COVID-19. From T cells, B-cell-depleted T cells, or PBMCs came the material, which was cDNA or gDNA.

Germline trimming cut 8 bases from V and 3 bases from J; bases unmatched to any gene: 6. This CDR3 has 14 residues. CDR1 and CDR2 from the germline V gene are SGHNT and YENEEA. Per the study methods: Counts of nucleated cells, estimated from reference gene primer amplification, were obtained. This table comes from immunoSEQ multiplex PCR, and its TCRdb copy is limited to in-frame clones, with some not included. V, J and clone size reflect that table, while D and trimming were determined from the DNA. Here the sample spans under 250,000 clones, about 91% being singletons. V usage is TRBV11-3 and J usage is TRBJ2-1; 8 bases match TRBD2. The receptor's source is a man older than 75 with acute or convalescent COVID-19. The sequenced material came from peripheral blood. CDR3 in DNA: TGTGCCAGCGCTCGGGGGGGTGACTACAATGAGCAGTTCTTC. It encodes CASARGGDYNEQFF.